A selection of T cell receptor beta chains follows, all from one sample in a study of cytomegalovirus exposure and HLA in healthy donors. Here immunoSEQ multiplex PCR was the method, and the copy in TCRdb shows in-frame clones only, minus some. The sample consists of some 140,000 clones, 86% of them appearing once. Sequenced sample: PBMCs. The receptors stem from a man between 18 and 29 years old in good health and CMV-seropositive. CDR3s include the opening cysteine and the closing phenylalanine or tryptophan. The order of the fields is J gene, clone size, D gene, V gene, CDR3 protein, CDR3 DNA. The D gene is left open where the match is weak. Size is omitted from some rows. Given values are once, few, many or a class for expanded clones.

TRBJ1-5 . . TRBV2 CATQQTGSNQPQHF TGTGCCACCCAGCAGACAGGCAGCAATCAGCCCCAGCATTTT
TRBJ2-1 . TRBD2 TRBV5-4 CATNTPGGTYNEQFF TGTGCCACCAATACCCCCGGGGGGACCTACAATGAGCAGTTCTTC
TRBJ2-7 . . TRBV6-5 CASSSRAEQYF TGTGCCAGCAGTTCGAGGGCCGAGCAGTACTTC
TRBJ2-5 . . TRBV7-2 CASSLGPRGRETQYF TGTGCCAGCAGCTTAGGTCCCAGGGGACGGGAGACCCAGTACTTC
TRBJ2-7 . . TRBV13 CASSPRRGSYEQYF TGTGCCAGCAGCCCCCGTAGAGGTTCGTACGAGCAGTACTTC
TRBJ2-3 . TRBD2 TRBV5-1 CASSVGLAGGPGTDTQYF TGCGCCAGCAGCGTGGGACTAGCGGGAGGGCCTGGCACAGATACGCAGTATTTT
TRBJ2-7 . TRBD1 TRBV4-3 CASSQVLSGGRNEQYF TGCGCCAGCAGCCAAGTTCTGTCAGGGGGCCGCAACGAGCAGTACTTC
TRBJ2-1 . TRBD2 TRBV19 CASSSMTSGSWYNEQFF TGTGCCAGTAGTTCGATGACTAGCGGGAGTTGGTACAATGAGCAGTTCTTC
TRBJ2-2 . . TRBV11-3 CASSLARATGELFF TGTGCCAGCAGCTTAGCCCGAGCCACCGGGGAGCTGTTTTTT
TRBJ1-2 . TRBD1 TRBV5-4 CASSLKAGGFHGYTF TGTGCCAGCAGCTTGAAGGCAGGGGGCTTCCATGGCTACACCTTC
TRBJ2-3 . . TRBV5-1 CASSGRLVENTDTQYF TGCGCCAGCAGCGGCCGTCTAGTGGAAAATACAGATACGCAGTATTTT
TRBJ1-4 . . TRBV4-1 CASSQESPSVGETNEKLFF TGCGCCAGCAGCCAAGAAAGCCCCTCTGTGGGAGAAACTAATGAAAAACTGTTTTTT
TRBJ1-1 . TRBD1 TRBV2 CASKYRGQNTEAFF TGTGCCAGCAAATACAGGGGCCAGAACACTGAAGCTTTCTTT
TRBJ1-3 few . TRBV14 CASSRSRSSGNTIYF TGTGCCAGCAGCCGTAGCCGCAGCTCTGGAAACACCATATATTTT
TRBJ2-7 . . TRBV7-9 CASSLSRARASYEQYF TGTGCCAGCAGCTTATCCAGGGCCCGCGCCTCCTACGAGCAGTACTTC
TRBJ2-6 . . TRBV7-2 CASSLAGGRQGNPGANVLTF TGTGCCAGCAGCTTAGCAGGGGGACGGCAGGGGAACCCTGGGGCCAACGTCCTGACTTTC
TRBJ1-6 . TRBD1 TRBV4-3 CASSQDQYRGPNSPLHF TGCGCCAGCAGCCAAGACCAATACAGGGGGCCTAATTCACCCCTCCACTTT
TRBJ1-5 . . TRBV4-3 CASSQDQTGGRPQHF TGCGCCAGCAGCCAAGATCAGACAGGTGGAAGGCCCCAGCATTTT
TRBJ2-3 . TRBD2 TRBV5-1 CASLGTSGPLADTQYF TGCGCCAGCCTCGGGACTAGCGGACCATTAGCAGATACGCAGTATTTT
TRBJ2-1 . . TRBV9 CASSVELALYNEQFF TGTGCCAGCAGCGTAGAATTAGCGCTCTACAATGAGCAGTTCTTC
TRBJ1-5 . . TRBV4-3 CASSPTGLKNQPQHF TGCGCCAGCAGCCCAACGGGACTGAAAAATCAGCCCCAGCATTTT
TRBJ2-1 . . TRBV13 CASSLEGEAGNEQFF TGTGCCAGCAGCTTAGAAGGTGAGGCGGGGAATGAGCAGTTCTTC
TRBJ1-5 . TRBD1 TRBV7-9 CASSQTGVGNQPQHF TGTGCCAGCAGCCAAACAGGGGTGGGGAATCAGCCCCAGCATTTT
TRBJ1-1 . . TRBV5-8 CASSRGWGGVNTEAFF TGTGCCAGCAGTAGGGGATGGGGGGGTGTGAACACTGAAGCTTTCTTT
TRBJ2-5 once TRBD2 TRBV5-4 CASSFSGGARETQYF TGTGCCAGCAGCTTTAGCGGGGGGGCCCGCGAGACCCAGTACTTC
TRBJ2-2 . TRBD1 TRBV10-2 CASSWTGANTGELFF TGCGCCAGCAGTTGGACAGGGGCGAACACCGGGGAGCTGTTTTTT
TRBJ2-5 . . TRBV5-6 CASSLTLDGLQETQYF TGTGCCAGCAGCTTGACGCTAGACGGTTTACAAGAGACCCAGTACTTC
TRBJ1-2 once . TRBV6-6 CASSYGQGNYGYTF TGTGCCAGCAGTTACGGGCAGGGTAACTATGGCTACACCTTC
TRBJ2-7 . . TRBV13 CASSSFYEQYF TGTGCCAGCAGCTCCTTCTACGAGCAGTACTTC
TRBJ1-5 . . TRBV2 CASSVRGSQPQHF TGTGCCAGCAGTGTCCGGGGGAGTCAGCCCCAGCATTTT